One and the same sample provided the 14 T cell receptor beta chains below, sequenced in a study of blood T cell repertoires in COVID-19. Sequencing was performed with immunoSEQ multiplex PCR; in TCRdb, only in-frame clones are kept and a portion is missing. The repertoire includes tens of thousands of clones, around 93% of them detected once, and roughly 2.2% sits in the top ten. Material: peripheral blood. All receptors come from a human donor with active COVID-19. The donor label of this sample is uncertain.

CDR3 coding DNA: TGTGCCAGCAGCTTAGCCCTGGGGGGGGTCAGCCGCTCCTACGAGCAGTACTTC. Residues: CASSLALGGVSRSYEQYF. The rearrangement uses TRBV7-2 and TRBJ2-7; 7 bases are shared with TRBD2. This CDR3 has 18 amino acids. Germline trimming cut 0 bases from V and 0 bases from J; bases unmatched to any gene: 11. CDR1 and CDR2 (germline): SGHTA, FQGNSA.

The chain is built from TRBV19 and TRBJ2-7; weak D call: TRBD2 (6 bases). Germline V gene data show CDR1 as LNHDA and CDR2 as SQIVND (reference sequence). The CDR3 extends over 15 amino acids. V lost 3 bases, J lost 0 bases, and 12 bases lay in between. The CDR3 loop is CASSMGGSSSYEQYF. Here the CDR3 DNA reads TGTGCCAGTAGTATGGGGGGATCGAGCTCCTACGAGCAGTACTTC.

The CDR3 DNA sequence: TGTGCCAGCAGTGATGGAGGGGACAGGGATCAGCCCCAGCATTTT. This sequence encodes CASSDGGDRDQPQHF. The chain has TRBV2 and TRBJ1-5; 9 positions match TRBD1. CDR1 and CDR2 (germline): SNHLY, FYNNEI. This CDR3 spans 15 amino acids. The J segment lost 5 bases and the V segment lost 3 bases, leaving 5 bases of the junction unmatched.

V gene TRBV11-2 combines with J gene TRBJ1-4; D unclear. V shed 7 bases and J shed 8 bases, with 17 bases lying between them. The CDR3 covers 14 residues. CDR1 is SGHAT, CDR2 FQNNGV, per germline. CDR3 sequence: CASTPQVAPEKLFF. CDR3 DNA sequence: TGTGCCAGCACCCCGCAGGTCGCTCCGGAAAAACTGTTTTTT.

This rearrangement joins TRBV10-2 to TRBJ1-1; 7 nucleotides match TRBD1. The CDR3 runs 13 residues. The germline gives CDR1 WSHSY, CDR2 SAAADI. J lost 7 bases, V lost 7 bases, and 9 bases had no gene match. The CDR3 sequence is CASTATGSGEAFF. CDR3 DNA sequence: TGCGCCAGCACCGCGACAGGGTCAGGTGAAGCTTTCTTT.

The chain couples TRBV6-5 to TRBJ2-3; TRBD2 is a possible D gene (6 bases). Germline assignment: CDR1 MNHEY and CDR2 SVGAGI. V lost 8 bases and J 2 bases, leaving 11 bases between the germline ends. The CDR3 spans 13 residues. CDR3 nucleotides: TGTGCCAGCGCGGGACTCACCACAGATACGCAGTATTTT. Encoded protein: CASAGLTTDTQYF.

This chain links TRBV18 with TRBJ1-3; TRBD1 is a possible D gene (5 bases). The CDR3 is made up of 14 amino acids. Germline CDR1 and CDR2: KGHSH and LQKENI. Deletions cut 3 bases from V and 0 bases from J, with 6 bases between. The CDR3 reads CASSPTDSGNTIYF. In DNA, the CDR3 is TGTGCCAGCTCACCGACAGACTCTGGAAACACCATATATTTT.

The chain carries TRBV19 and TRBJ1-1; D unresolved. The CDR3 has 14 residues. Germline values: CDR1 LNHDA, CDR2 SQIVND (reference sequence). V lost 3 bases and J 0 bases, leaving 8 bases between the germline ends. This CDR3 reads CASSMVGMNTEAFF. The CDR3 DNA reads TGTGCCAGTAGTATGGTCGGGATGAACACTGAAGCTTTCTTT.

The gene calls are TRBV24-1 and TRBJ1-2; D call uncertain. Germline assignment: CDR1 KGHDR and CDR2 SFDVKD. V was cut by 1 base and J by 8 bases, with 13 bases left in between. CDR3 length: 14 amino acids. This chain's CDR3 is CATSDFWPEGGYTF. In nucleotides, the CDR3 is TGTGCCACCAGTGATTTTTGGCCAGAGGGCGGCTACACCTTC.

This chain joins TRBV5-8 and TRBJ1-6; 7 bases are a match to TRBD1. Germline CDR1 and CDR2: SGHTS and YDEGEE. There are 14 residues in the CDR3. V dropped 4 bases and J dropped 8; count of bases not matched to a gene: 6. The CDR3, as DNA: TGTGCCAGCAGCCCTGACAGGGACCATTCACCCCTCCACTTT. Translating it yields CASSPDRDHSPLHF.

The chain recombines TRBV5-5 with TRBJ1-4; maybe TRBD1 (6 bases). V shed 0 bases and J shed 4 bases, with 16 bases lying between them. The CDR3 extends over 17 amino acids. Germline CDR1 is SGHKS and CDR2 is YYEKEE (reference sequence). The DNA for the CDR3 is TGTGCCAGCAGCTTGGTGGCAGGGGACCGGGTTAATGAAAAACTGTTTTTT. Translation gives CASSLVAGDRVNEKLFF.

The genes are TRBV19 and TRBJ1-2, with D perhaps TRBD1 (5 bases). V was clipped by 0 bases and J by 3 bases, with 11 bases between them. The CDR3 runs to 15 residues. CDR1 and CDR2 (germline): LNHDA, SQIVND (reference sequence). The CDR3 loop reads CASSIDPWGDYGYTF. In DNA form, the CDR3 reads TGTGCCAGTAGTATAGATCCCTGGGGGGACTATGGCTACACCTTC.

V usage is TRBV19 and J usage is TRBJ2-1; 9 nucleotides agree with TRBD1. This CDR3 region has 16 residues. After removal of 6 bases from V and 4 bases from J, the junction contained 10 bases not matched to a gene. The V gene's germline CDR1 is LNHDA and CDR2 SQIVND (reference sequence). The CDR3 coding sequence is TGTGCCAGTAGGCTCCAAGGACAGGGGCTATACAATGAGCAGTTCTTC. It specifies CASRLQGQGLYNEQFF.

The chain is built from TRBV24-1 and TRBJ2-1; TRBD1 matches at 9 bases. Germline values: CDR1 KGHDR, CDR2 SFDVKD. The V segment lost 10 bases and the J segment 3 bases; nucleotides outside the gene matches: 9. The CDR3 is 15 residues long. The CDR3 reads CATEFGTGIYNEQFF. The CDR3 DNA follows: TGTGCCACTGAATTCGGGACAGGGATCTACAATGAGCAGTTCTTC.